The 3 T cell receptor beta chains reported below all come from one sample, sequenced in a study of blood T cell repertoires in COVID-19. TCRdb's copy holds only in-frame clones and misses some; the assay was immunoSEQ multiplex PCR. The data show 200,000 to 250,000 clones, 86% seen once. Sequenced: peripheral blood. All receptors come from an elderly man with acute or convalescent COVID-19.

This clone was seen only once. This rearrangement joins TRBV10-3 to TRBJ2-7, with 8 bases matching TRBD1. Trimming removed 7 bases from V and 5 bases from J; junction bases left unmatched: 7. This CDR3 is 13 amino acids long. CDR1 is ENHRY and CDR2 is SYGVKD in the germline V gene. CDR3 amino acids: CAITPGQVNEQYF. CDR3 DNA sequence: TGTGCCATCACCCCGGGACAGGTGAACGAGCAGTACTTC.

This chain links TRBV7-9 with TRBJ2-5; TRBD2 aligns across 9 bases. This CDR3 is built from 16 residues. Germline loops: CDR1 SEHNR, CDR2 FQNEAQ (reference sequence). V dropped 0 bases and J dropped 4; count of bases not matched to a gene: 6. The DNA for the CDR3 is TGTGCCAGCAGCTTAGCTAGCGGGGGTGGTTCAGAGACCCAGTACTTC. As protein: CASSLASGGGSETQYF. The full variable domain, completed using reference TRBV7-9 and TRBJ2-5, is DTGVSQNPRHKITKRGQNVTFRCDPISEHNRLYWYRQTLGQGPEFLTYFQNEAQLEKSRLLSDRFSAERPKGSFSTLEIQRTEQGDSAMYLCASSLASGGGSETQYFGPGTRLLVL.

The V gene is TRBV15, the J gene TRBJ1-2, with a possible D match to TRBD1 (6 bases). CDR3 length: 14 residues. The germline V and J ends were trimmed by 3 bases and 3 bases, with 11 bases remaining between them. Germline lookup yields CDR1 LNHNV and CDR2 YYDKDF (reference sequence). The CDR3, as DNA: TGTGCCACCAGCAGTCGGGGGGGGCACTATGGCTACACCTTC. The encoded protein is CATSSRGGHYGYTF.